The 28 T cell receptor beta chains below all came from one sample that was sequenced in a study of shared clonotypes between healthy human individuals. The assay was immunoSEQ multiplex PCR, and TCRdb's table has in-frame clones only and misses some. The repertoire includes 2 million to 2.5 million clones, 90% to 97% of them detected once, and about 0.13% sits in the top ten. The sample was naive CD4+ T cells sorted from blood. Subset specified: CD45RA+ positively selected. The origin of the receptors is a man younger than 35 in good health.

This chain connects TRBV5-1 to TRBJ2-7; D is undetermined. The CDR3 is 13 residues long. V lost 1 base to trimming and J lost 2 bases, with 7 bases between them. Per germline, CDR1 SGHRS and CDR2 YFSETQ. In DNA, the CDR3 is TGCGCCAGCAGCTTGAGGGAAACCTACGAGCAGTACTTC. It is translated as CASSLRETYEQYF.

The chain joins TRBV4-3 to TRBJ2-1; 7 positions agree with TRBD2. Germline V CDR1 and CDR2: LGHNA, YSLEER. The CDR3 runs 13 residues. Unmatched junction bases numbered 8, after V lost 0 bases and J lost 15 bases. CDR3 nucleotides: TGCGCCAGCAGCCAAGATGTAGGACTAGACGTGTTCTTC. Amino acids: CASSQDVGLDVFF.

V is TRBV6-5 and J is TRBJ1-2; no definite D call. Germline loops: CDR1 MNHEY, CDR2 SVGAGI. Trimming cost V 0 bases and J 8 bases, with 19 bases left between them. The CDR3 covers 16 residues. The CDR3 DNA follows: TGTGCCAGCAGTTACTCCCCCGTCGGGGTATTAGCCGGCTACACCTTC. It yields the protein CASSYSPVGVLAGYTF.

V gene TRBV5-4 combines with J gene TRBJ1-4; D not resolved. This CDR3 comprises 13 residues. Trimming removed 4 bases from V and 8 bases from J, with 12 bases in between. Germline CDR1 and CDR2: SGHNT and YYREEE (reference sequence). The CDR3: CASSRSPEEKLFF. The DNA for the CDR3 is TGTGCCAGCAGCCGTTCCCCGGAGGAAAAACTGTTTTTT. Drawing the rest from reference TRBV5-4 and TRBJ1-4, the complete variable domain is ETGVTQSPTHLIKTRGQQVTLRCSSQSGHNTVSWYQQALGQGPQFIFQYYREEENGRGNFPPRFSGLQFPNYSSELNVNALELDDSALYLCASSRSPEEKLFFGSGTQLSVL.

The chain has TRBV7-2 and TRBJ1-2; tentative D call: TRBD1 (6 bases). There are 15 residues in the CDR3. The germline CDR1 and CDR2 sequences are SGHTA and FQGNSA. Trimming cost V 0 bases and J 5 bases, with 13 bases left between them. The CDR3 here is CASSLAIQGGYGYTF. DNA of the CDR3: TGTGCCAGCAGCTTAGCGATACAGGGAGGATATGGCTACACCTTC.

J is TRBJ2-5 and V is TRBV4-1; tentatively, D is TRBD1 (6 bases). The CDR3 loop spans 16 amino acids. Germline CDR1 MGHRA, CDR2 YSYEKL. The V end lost 0 bases, the J end lost 5 bases, and 16 bases lay between the germline ends. CDR3 region: CASSQDSKGVRETQYF. CDR3 bases: TGCGCCAGCAGCCAAGATAGTAAGGGGGTGCGGGAGACCCAGTACTTC.

CDR3 loop: CASSLVGLEGNEQFF. CDR3 nucleotides: TGTGCCAGCAGCTTAGTGGGACTAGAGGGCAATGAGCAGTTCTTC. The rearrangement links TRBV7-2 to TRBJ2-1; TRBD2 aligns across 8 bases. The CDR3 runs to 15 residues. The V segment lost 1 base and the J segment 6 bases; nucleotides outside the gene matches: 5. The germline V gene encodes CDR1 SGHTA and CDR2 FQGNSA. The full variable domain, in which reference TRBV7-2 and TRBJ2-1 provide the parts outside the CDR3, is GAGVSQSPSNKVTEKGKDVELRCDPISGHTALYWYRQSLGQGLEFLIYFQGNSAPDKSGLPSDRFSAERTGGSVSTLTIQRTQQEDSAVYLCASSLVGLEGNEQFFGPGTRLTVL.

This chain joins TRBV6-5 and TRBJ1-2, with D tentatively TRBD1 (5 bases). Germline V gene lookup returns CDR1 MNHEY and CDR2 SVGAGI. There are 14 residues in the CDR3. V lost 6 bases and J 8 bases, leaving 19 bases between the germline ends. CDR3 amino acids: CASRTGTRVLGYTF. The CDR3, as DNA: TGTGCCAGCAGGACCGGGACCCGAGTTTTGGGCTACACCTTC.

This chain links TRBV5-6 with TRBJ1-1; 8 nucleotides line up with TRBD1. This CDR3 has 16 amino acids. Germline V lookup: CDR1 SGHDT, CDR2 YYEEEE. V was clipped by 2 bases and J by 0 bases; unmatched bases: 6. This chain's CDR3 is CASSFGTGFMNTEAFF. The CDR3, as DNA: TGTGCCAGCAGCTTCGGGACAGGATTCATGAACACTGAAGCTTTCTTT.

The chain links TRBV6-4 to TRBJ2-5, with TRBD2 matching over 10 bases. The J segment lost 4 bases and the V segment lost 2 bases, leaving 16 bases of the junction unmatched. Per germline, CDR1 MRHNA and CDR2 SNTAGT. The CDR3 is 19 amino acids. The CDR3 region is CASSDGASGSIGLGETQYF. The CDR3 coding sequence is TGTGCCAGCAGTGACGGGGCTAGCGGGAGTATCGGGCTAGGAGAGACCCAGTACTTC.

The chain couples TRBV25-1 to TRBJ2-7, with 8 nucleotides matching TRBD2. The CDR3 spans 14 residues. In germline, CDR1 is MGHDK, CDR2 SYGVNS. The V segment lost 6 bases and the J segment 0 bases; nucleotides outside the gene matches: 4. CDR3 loop: CASRNSGSSYEQYF. CDR3 DNA sequence: TGTGCCAGCAGAAACAGCGGGAGCTCCTACGAGCAGTACTTC.

In its sample, this clone was seen once. The same CDR3 is also encoded by other DNA sequences in this sample. The V gene is TRBV7-2, the J gene TRBJ2-7; D ambiguous. V lost 2 bases to trimming and J lost 4 bases, with 3 bases between them. Per germline, CDR1 SGHTA and CDR2 FQGNSA. The CDR3 runs 11 residues. As DNA, the CDR3 is TGTGCCAGCAGCTTATTGTACGAGCAGTACTTC. It specifies CASSLLYEQYF.

The chain recombines TRBV29-1 with TRBJ2-7, with 8 bases identical to TRBD1. V was clipped by 1 base and J by 2 bases; unmatched bases: 7. This CDR3 spans 15 amino acids. CDR1 and CDR2 from the germline V gene are SQVTM and ANQGSEA. The CDR3 DNA is TGCAGCGTTGAAGTTCAGGACAGGGTTGCCTACGAGCAGTACTTC. Its translation: CSVEVQDRVAYEQYF.

The chain couples TRBV25-1 to TRBJ2-1, with D uncertain. V dropped 1 base and J dropped 10 bases, with 8 bases sitting between them. In germline, CDR1 is MGHDK, CDR2 SYGVNS. The CDR3 totals 12 residues. The CDR3 bases are TGTGCCAGCAGTGAATTTAGTATCGAGCAGTTCTTC. It specifies CASSEFSIEQFF.

The chain employs TRBV18 and TRBJ2-4; D gene ambiguous. The CDR3 covers 14 residues. CDR1 is KGHSH and CDR2 is LQKENI in the germline V gene. V shed 1 base and J shed 3 bases, with 7 bases lying between them. In DNA, the CDR3 is TGTGCCAGCTCACCACGGGTGGACAAAAACATTCAGTACTTC. Translated, it gives CASSPRVDKNIQYF.

Comments on this clone: This same CDR3 is encoded by further DNA sequences in the sample. The chain carries TRBV7-9 and TRBJ1-1; 7 bases align to TRBD1. V dropped 5 bases and J dropped 0; count of bases not matched to a gene: 6. Germline CDR1 is SEHNR and CDR2 is FQNEAQ (reference sequence). The CDR3 runs 15 residues. Here the CDR3 DNA reads TGTGCCAGCAGCCCCAGGACAGGAATGAACACTGAAGCTTTCTTT. This encodes CASSPRTGMNTEAFF.

CDR3 nucleotides: TGTGCCAGCAGTCAAGGCCGCGATATCAGCGGCCAAGAGACCCAGTACTTC. It is translated as CASSQGRDISGQETQYF. The rearrangement links TRBV6-1 to TRBJ2-5, with a weak D call TRBD2 (5 bases). V was clipped by 5 bases and J by 1 base, with 20 bases between them. Germline V gene data show CDR1 as MNHNS and CDR2 as SASEGT. The CDR3 is 17 residues long.

The chain joins TRBV29-1 to TRBJ2-7, with TRBD1 matching over 9 bases. Looked up from germline, CDR1 is SQVTM and CDR2 is ANQGSEA. The junction had 8 bases not matched to a gene; V was cut back by 4 bases and J by 7 bases. The CDR3 runs 13 residues. Here the CDR3 reads CSVGTGEGREQYF. CDR3 DNA: TGCAGCGTTGGGACAGGGGAGGGTCGGGAGCAGTACTTC.

This chain joins TRBV2 and TRBJ2-1; 9 bases line up with TRBD2. Per germline, CDR1 SNHLY and CDR2 FYNNEI. The CDR3 contains 15 residues. Trimming cost V 4 bases and J 4 bases; bases outside gene matches: 5. CDR3 DNA: TGTGCCAGCAGTGCTGGCGGGGGGGGGTACAATGAGCAGTTCTTC. The encoded protein is CASSAGGGGYNEQFF.

The V gene is TRBV27, the J gene TRBJ2-7, with 10 bases identical to TRBD2. Germline assignment: CDR1 MNHEY and CDR2 SMNVEV (reference sequence). Germline trimming cut 11 bases from V and 6 bases from J; bases unmatched to any gene: 10. This CDR3 is 13 amino acids long. The CDR3 DNA reads TGTGCCTCATGGTCTAGCGGGAGTCGCGAGCAGTACTTC. Amino acids: CASWSSGSREQYF.

This chain connects TRBV6-5 to TRBJ1-1; TRBD1 agrees at 7 bases. V trimming: 10 bases; J trimming: 1 base; junction bases outside the gene matches: 6. This CDR3 has 13 amino acids. From germline, CDR1 is MNHEY and CDR2 SVGAGI. CDR3 in DNA: TGTGCCAACGAGGGACAGAAGAACACTGAAGCTTTCTTT. Translation: CANEGQKNTEAFF.

This chain connects TRBV5-1 to TRBJ2-3, with 10 bases aligning to TRBD1. The ends lost 4 bases at V and 4 bases at J; junction bases unmatched: 9. Germline CDR1 SGHRS, CDR2 YFSETQ. The CDR3 runs 16 residues. This CDR3 is CASSVRPGQGSDTQYF. The CDR3 DNA reads TGCGCCAGCAGCGTCCGGCCGGGACAGGGGTCAGATACGCAGTATTTT.

The count of this clone is one. The rearrangement uses TRBV4-3 and TRBJ2-7; the D gene is possibly TRBD2 (6 bases). V was clipped by 0 bases and J by 2 bases, with 11 bases between them. The CDR3 consists of 15 residues. Germline-derived CDR1 and CDR2 are LGHNA and YSLEER. This CDR3 reads CASSQEEGGAYEQYF. CDR3 sequence (DNA): TGCGCCAGCAGCCAAGAGGAGGGAGGTGCCTACGAGCAGTACTTC.

The chain has TRBV27 and TRBJ1-5; TRBD1 matches at 9 bases. Trimming took 6 bases from V and 0 from J; bases not matched to a gene: 6. From germline, CDR1 is MNHEY and CDR2 SMNVEV (reference sequence). The CDR3 runs to 16 residues. The CDR3 DNA sequence: TGTGCCAGCAGGGACAGGGGTTTTTTTAGCAATCAGCCCCAGCATTTT. This gives the protein CASRDRGFFSNQPQHF.

The chain uses TRBV7-9 and TRBJ1-2, with 7 bases that match TRBD1. The length of the CDR3 is 14 residues. The germline gives CDR1 SEHNR, CDR2 FQNEAQ (reference sequence). Trimming took 3 bases from V and 5 from J; bases not matched to a gene: 6. DNA for the CDR3: TGTGCCAGCAGCTTTGGACAGGCGGGGTATGGCTACACCTTC. It specifies CASSFGQAGYGYTF.

The genes are TRBV10-3 and TRBJ1-2; weak D call: TRBD1 (5 bases). Germline assignment: CDR1 ENHRY and CDR2 SYGVKD. The CDR3 covers 14 residues. Trimming stripped 5 bases from V and 3 bases from J, with 13 bases between. The CDR3 protein is CAISNRHSDYGYTF. The CDR3 bases are TGTGCCATCAGTAACAGGCATTCAGACTATGGCTACACCTTC.

The chain combines TRBV6-1 with TRBJ2-7, with TRBD2 matching 14 bases. The germline V gene encodes CDR1 MNHNS and CDR2 SASEGT. The CDR3 totals 15 residues. The J segment lost 7 bases and the V segment lost 3 bases, leaving 5 bases of the junction unmatched. The CDR3 here is CASSEGLAGVEEQYF. Here the CDR3 DNA reads TGTGCCAGCAGTGAGGGACTAGCGGGAGTGGAAGAGCAGTACTTC.

V gene TRBV12-5 combines with J gene TRBJ1-1; 8 bases agree with TRBD1. From germline, CDR1 is LGHNT and CDR2 FRNRAP. CDR3 length: 13 amino acids. V trimming: 6 bases; J trimming: 4 bases; junction bases outside the gene matches: 4. The CDR3 is CASGATGGTEAFF. CDR3 nucleotide sequence: TGTGCTAGTGGCGCAACAGGGGGCACTGAAGCTTTCTTT.